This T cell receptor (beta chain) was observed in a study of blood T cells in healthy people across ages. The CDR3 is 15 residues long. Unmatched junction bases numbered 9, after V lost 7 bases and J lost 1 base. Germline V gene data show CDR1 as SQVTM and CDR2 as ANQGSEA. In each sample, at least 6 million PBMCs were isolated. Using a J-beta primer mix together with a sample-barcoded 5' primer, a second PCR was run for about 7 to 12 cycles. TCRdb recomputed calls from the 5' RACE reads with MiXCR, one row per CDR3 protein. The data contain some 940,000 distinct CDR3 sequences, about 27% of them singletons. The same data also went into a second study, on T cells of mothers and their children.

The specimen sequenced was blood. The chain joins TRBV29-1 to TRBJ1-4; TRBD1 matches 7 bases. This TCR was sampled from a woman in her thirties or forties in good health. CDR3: CSATTGEGTNEKLFF. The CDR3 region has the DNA TGCAGCGCAACTACAGGGGAGGGAACTAATGAAAAACTGTTTTTT.